Listed here are 32 T cell receptor beta chains from one sample, sequenced in a study of blood T cell repertoires in COVID-19. The table came from immunoSEQ multiplex PCR; TCRdb's copy has only in-frame clones and leaves some out. The table has 150,000 or so clones, more than 70% seen once. The sequenced sample was peripheral blood. These receptors all stem from a man in his fifties or sixties with acute or convalescent COVID-19.

The chain uses TRBV9 and TRBJ1-2; 7 bases map to TRBD1. Germline assignment: CDR1 SGDLS and CDR2 YYNGEE. V lost 2 bases, J lost 2 bases, and 3 bases stayed unmatched. The CDR3 spans 14 residues. The CDR3 here is CASSVGQENYGYTF. CDR3 coding DNA: TGTGCCAGCAGCGTCGGACAGGAGAACTATGGCTACACCTTC. Full variable domain (rest looked up from reference TRBV9 and TRBJ1-2): DSGVTQTPKHLITATGQRVTLRCSPRSGDLSVYWYQQSLDQGLQFLIQYYNGEERAKGNILERFSAQQFPDLHSELNLSSLELGDSALYFCASSVGQENYGYTFGSGTRLTVV.

The V gene is TRBV27, the J gene TRBJ1-1, with 7 nucleotides matching TRBD1. J was trimmed by 5 bases and V by 7 bases; bases with no gene match: 7. The length of the CDR3 is 13 residues. The germline gives CDR1 MNHEY, CDR2 SMNVEV (reference sequence). Written as DNA, the CDR3 is TGTGCCAGCACAAGGGGGCCGGGGACTGAAGCTTTCTTT. It translates to CASTRGPGTEAFF.

The rearrangement links TRBV6-5 to TRBJ1-2, with 8 bases aligning to TRBD1. V dropped 4 bases and J dropped 3; count of bases not matched to a gene: 4. The CDR3 is 14 residues long. In germline, CDR1 is MNHEY, CDR2 SVGAGI. The CDR3 DNA reads TGTGCCAGCAGTTTCTACAGGGGGGACTATGGCTACACCTTC. Translating gives CASSFYRGDYGYTF.

V and J are TRBV5-1 and TRBJ1-5; D may be TRBD1 (5 bases). The CDR3 covers 15 residues. Germline lookup yields CDR1 SGHRS and CDR2 YFSETQ. Trimming left V 1 base short and J 4 bases short, with 12 bases between. CDR3 sequence reads: CASSLNTGPNQPQHF. The CDR3 nucleotides are TGCGCCAGCAGCTTGAATACAGGTCCGAATCAGCCCCAGCATTTT.

The J gene is TRBJ1-3, the V gene TRBV9; no clear D. CDR3 length equals 14 residues. Trimming removed 4 bases from V and 7 bases from J, with 15 bases in between. Germline CDR1 is SGDLS and CDR2 is YYNGEE. The CDR3 protein is CASSSPTQANTIYF. As DNA, the CDR3 is TGTGCCAGCAGCTCACCGACCCAGGCGAACACCATATATTTT.

The chain couples TRBV6-6 to TRBJ2-1, with unresolved D. Trimming pared 0 bases from V and 0 bases from J, leaving 3 bases between. The CDR3 has 14 residues. Germline V gene lookup returns CDR1 MNHNY and CDR2 SVGAGI (reference sequence). The CDR3 sequence is CASSYSASYNEQFF. CDR3 DNA: TGTGCCAGCAGTTACTCGGCCTCCTACAATGAGCAGTTCTTC.

CDR3 sequence: CASSPVLNTGELFF. The CDR3, as DNA: TGTGCCAGCAGCCCCGTTCTGAACACCGGGGAGCTGTTTTTT. V and J are TRBV2 and TRBJ2-2, with D unclear. The CDR3 spans 14 residues. V lost 6 bases, J lost 1 base, and 9 bases lay in between. The germline gives CDR1 SNHLY, CDR2 FYNNEI.

The V and J genes are TRBV5-6 and TRBJ1-6; D perhaps matches TRBD1 (6 bases). CDR3 length equals 17 residues. The germline V gene has CDR1 SGHDT and CDR2 YYEEEE. Between the trimmed V and J ends, which lost 0 bases and 6 bases, there was a span of 16 bases. The CDR3 nucleotides read TGTGCCAGCAGCTTGGCCGCCGGAAGGGGGATTAATTCACCCCTCCACTTT. It yields the protein CASSLAAGRGINSPLHF.

This clone has just a few counts. The chain employs TRBV4-1 and TRBJ2-7; a possible D gene is TRBD1 (5 bases). With 1 base removed from V and 0 bases from J, the gap between germline ends came to 13 bases. The CDR3 is 16 residues long. The V gene's germline CDR1 is MGHRA and CDR2 YSYEKL. CDR3: CASSQGRARSSYEQYF. CDR3 DNA sequence: TGCGCCAGCAGCCAAGGCAGGGCGCGATCCTCCTACGAGCAGTACTTC.

The chain links TRBV6-6 to TRBJ2-1; 8 bases are a match to TRBD2. Germline CDR1 reads MNHNY; CDR2 reads SVGAGI (reference sequence). This CDR3 region has 14 residues. V trimming: 8 bases; J trimming: 8 bases; junction bases outside the gene matches: 11. The CDR3 DNA is TGTGCCAGCCACCCCCGGGGGGGTCTGCATGAGCAGTTCTTC. Its protein is CASHPRGGLHEQFF.

This sequence joins TRBV5-6 and TRBJ1-5; the D is unclear. The CDR3 runs 13 residues. V was clipped by 4 bases and J by 11 bases, with 16 bases between them. CDR1 SGHDT and CDR2 YYEEEE come from the germline V gene. CDR3 protein: CASSTGLSGAQHF. The DNA for the CDR3 is TGTGCCAGCAGCACCGGCCTGAGCGGGGCCCAGCATTTT.

This chain joins TRBV3-1 (or the pseudogene TRBV3-2) and TRBJ1-3; D uncertain. The CDR3 runs to 14 residues. Per the germline V gene, CDR1 is LGHDT and CDR2 is YNNKEL (reference sequence). V was cut by 4 bases and J by 0 bases, with 7 bases left in between. The CDR3 loop reads CASSPSSSGNTIYF. The CDR3 DNA is TGTGCCAGCAGCCCCAGTTCCTCTGGAAACACCATATATTTT.

The chain couples TRBV6-5 to TRBJ1-2; TRBD1 might be the D (5 bases). The V end lost 4 bases, the J end lost 2 bases, and 14 bases lay between the germline ends. This CDR3 has 15 residues. Looked up from germline, CDR1 is MNHEY and CDR2 is SVGAGI. The CDR3 sequence is CASSSGGGGNYGYTF. Written as DNA, the CDR3 is TGTGCCAGCAGTTCTGGGGGGGGAGGAAACTATGGCTACACCTTC.

This chain links TRBV19 with TRBJ1-6; D remains ambiguous. Germline V gene lookup returns CDR1 LNHDA and CDR2 SQIVND (reference sequence). Trimming took 5 bases from V and 9 from J, leaving 20 bases between them. This CDR3 spans 16 amino acids. DNA of the CDR3: TGTGCCAGTAGTGTCGAACTCACACGGGGAATTTCACCCCTCCACTTT. Translating it yields CASSVELTRGISPLHF.

The chain links TRBV5-1 to TRBJ1-1; TRBD1 is a possible D gene (5 bases). V dropped 5 bases and J dropped 1 base, with 9 bases sitting between them. Germline CDR1 is SGHRS and CDR2 is YFSETQ. This CDR3 has 13 residues. The DNA for the CDR3 is TGCGCCAGCAGACCTCAGGGGAACACTGAAGCTTTCTTT. Protein: CASRPQGNTEAFF.

This clone was detected only a few times. V is TRBV29-1 and J is TRBJ1-4; D unresolved. V was shortened by 7 bases and J by 8 bases, with 14 bases between the two germline ends. CDR1 and CDR2 from the germline V gene are SQVTM and ANQGSEA. The length of the CDR3 is 12 residues. CDR3 loop: CSATTNSEKLFF. DNA of the CDR3: TGCAGCGCAACTACTAATTCCGAAAAACTGTTTTTT. Full variable domain (missing parts from reference TRBV29-1 and TRBJ1-4): SAVISQKPSRDICQRGTSLTIQCQVDSQVTMMFWYRQQPGQSLTLIATANQGSEATYESGFVIDKFPISRPNLTFSTLTVSNMSPEDSSIYLCSATTNSEKLFFGSGTQLSVL.

This clone was counted a few times. The V call is TRBV5-6, the J call TRBJ2-3; D may be TRBD1 (6 bases). Germline CDR1 is SGHDT and CDR2 is YYEEEE. V lost 0 bases, J lost 6 bases, and 17 bases lay in between. CDR3 length: 16 amino acids. DNA for the CDR3: TGTGCCAGCAGCTTGGTGAGGGGGAAGGGAGCGGATACGCAGTATTTT. It is translated as CASSLVRGKGADTQYF.

The CDR3 here is CASSPQREIGLYTDTQYF. The CDR3 nucleotides read TGTGCCAGCAGTCCCCAGCGGGAGATAGGTTTATACACAGATACGCAGTATTTT. The V and J genes are TRBV28 and TRBJ2-3; 8 bases align to TRBD2. Germline loops: CDR1 MDHEN, CDR2 SYDVKM. Germline trimming cut 5 bases from V and 2 bases from J; bases unmatched to any gene: 15. The CDR3 is 18 amino acids.

The rearrangement joins TRBV28 to TRBJ2-1; 8 nucleotides line up with TRBD2. The CDR3 extends over 17 amino acids. Losses at the gene ends were 2 bases for V and 4 bases for J; bases not matched to a gene: 10. CDR1 is MDHEN and CDR2 is SYDVKM in the germline V gene. The CDR3 here is CASSLSLGGRTYNEQFF. The CDR3 nucleotides are TGTGCCAGCAGTTTAAGTTTAGGCGGGAGGACATACAATGAGCAGTTCTTC.

V and J are TRBV18 and TRBJ1-2; D unclear. CDR1 and CDR2 (germline): KGHSH, LQKENI. Trimming removed 3 bases from V and 7 bases from J, with 18 bases in between. The CDR3 runs to 15 residues. CDR3 DNA sequence: TGTGCCAGCTCACCGGACGGCGGTAACCGGGGTGGCTACACCTTC. As protein: CASSPDGGNRGGYTF.

The V call is TRBV11-3, the J call TRBJ2-1, with D maybe TRBD2 (6 bases). The CDR3 sequence is 16 residues long. In germline, CDR1 is SGHNT, CDR2 YENEEA. With 5 bases removed from V and 8 bases from J, the gap between germline ends came to 22 bases. This CDR3 is CASSQGGWTQTDEQFF. The CDR3 DNA follows: TGTGCCAGCAGCCAGGGAGGTTGGACACAGACGGATGAGCAGTTCTTC.

The chain links TRBV5-4 to TRBJ2-5; TRBD2 is a possible D gene (5 bases). Germline CDR1 SGHNT, CDR2 YYREEE (reference sequence). The ends were cut back, 0 bases at V and 4 bases at J, with 7 bases in the middle. CDR3 size: 13 residues. DNA of the CDR3: TGTGCCAGCAGCTTGGGAGGGAGAGAGACCCAGTACTTC. It codes for CASSLGGRETQYF.

This clone came up once. J is TRBJ1-2 and V is TRBV6-6; D gene ambiguous. V lost 2 bases to trimming and J lost 3 bases, with 7 bases between them. There are 13 residues in the CDR3. Germline lookup yields CDR1 MNHNY and CDR2 SVGAGI (reference sequence). The CDR3 protein is CASSYDRDYGYTF. Written as DNA, the CDR3 is TGTGCCAGCAGTTACGATCGGGACTATGGCTACACCTTC.

The chain employs TRBV4-1 and TRBJ2-2; no definite D call. With 0 bases removed from V and 3 bases from J, the gap between germline ends came to 11 bases. Germline CDR1 reads MGHRA; CDR2 reads YSYEKL. This CDR3 spans 16 amino acids. The chain's CDR3 is CASSQDMRRYTGELFF. The CDR3 bases are TGCGCCAGCAGCCAAGATATGAGGAGATACACCGGGGAGCTGTTTTTT.

The chain links TRBV13 to TRBJ2-1, with 9 nucleotides matching TRBD2. V shed 7 bases, J shed 3 bases, and the junction held 10 bases outside the gene matches. The CDR3 totals 16 residues. Germline-derived CDR1 and CDR2 are PRHDT and FYEKMQ (reference sequence). In DNA form, the CDR3 reads TGTGCCAGCACCCCAGGACTAGCGATAGGCTACAATGAGCAGTTCTTC. It codes for CASTPGLAIGYNEQFF.

The V call is TRBV28, the J call TRBJ1-1; TRBD1 is a possible D gene (5 bases). Trimming left V 7 bases short and J 1 base short, with 10 bases between. Germline values: CDR1 MDHEN, CDR2 SYDVKM. This CDR3 has 13 amino acids. The CDR3 spells CASIDSTNTEAFF. The CDR3 DNA sequence: TGTGCCAGCATTGACAGCACGAACACTGAAGCTTTCTTT.

The chain has TRBV9 and TRBJ1-2; D not resolved. The CDR3 is 14 amino acids. With 0 bases removed from V and 1 base from J, the gap between germline ends came to 7 bases. Germline V gene sequence: CDR1 SGDLS, CDR2 YYNGEE. The CDR3, as DNA: TGTGCCAGCAGCGTAGATCCAGTTAACTATGGCTACACCTTC. Translated: CASSVDPVNYGYTF.

The rearrangement links TRBV6-5 to TRBJ1-1; unclear D gene. The CDR3 totals 14 residues. Deletions cut 6 bases from V and 0 bases from J, with 11 bases between. Per the germline V gene, CDR1 is MNHEY and CDR2 is SVGAGI. The CDR3 nucleotides read TGTGCCAGCAGCTCGAGATCCATGAACACTGAAGCTTTCTTT. It specifies CASSSRSMNTEAFF.

The rearrangement joins TRBV10-3 to TRBJ2-5, with no clear D. CDR3 length: 13 residues. V was cut by 8 bases and J by 1 base, with 11 bases left in between. Germline V lookup: CDR1 ENHRY, CDR2 SYGVKD. The CDR3 loop is CAIARQPQETQYF. As DNA, the CDR3 is TGTGCCATCGCTAGGCAGCCCCAAGAGACCCAGTACTTC.

The J gene is TRBJ2-1, the V gene TRBV5-8; 12 nucleotides agree with TRBD2. Germline assignment: CDR1 SGHTS and CDR2 YDEGEE. The CDR3 totals 17 residues. Germline trimming cut 0 bases from V and 7 bases from J; bases unmatched to any gene: 8. CDR3 sequence reads: CASSLAASSGGANEQFF. In DNA form, the CDR3 reads TGTGCCAGCAGCTTGGCCGCCTCTAGCGGGGGGGCGAATGAGCAGTTCTTC.

This chain uses TRBV5-6 with TRBJ1-1, with a possible D match to TRBD1 (6 bases). The CDR3 is 15 residues long. Trimming shortened V by 4 bases and J by 4 bases, and 17 bases separated the two germline ends. CDR1 and CDR2 (germline): SGHDT, YYEEEE. This CDR3 is CASSQQGHLGTEAFF. The CDR3 DNA is TGTGCCAGCAGCCAGCAGGGACACCTTGGCACTGAAGCTTTCTTT. The entire variable domain, with the rest obtained from reference TRBV5-6 and TRBJ1-1, is as follows: DAGVTQSPTHLIKTRGQQVTLRCSPKSGHDTVSWYQQALGQGPQFIFQYYEEEERQRGNFPDRFSGHQFPNYSSELNVNALLLGDSALYLCASSQQGHLGTEAFFGQGTRLTVV.

V and J are TRBV7-3 and TRBJ2-5; 7 positions agree with TRBD2. V dropped 4 bases and J dropped 4; count of bases not matched to a gene: 9. The CDR3 length is 15 residues. Per germline, CDR1 SGHTA and CDR2 FQGTGA. The DNA of the CDR3 is TGTGCCAGCAGCTCAGGACTAGGGAGGTTAGAGACCCAGTACTTC. Amino acid sequence: CASSSGLGRLETQYF. The entire variable domain, with the rest obtained from reference TRBV7-3 and TRBJ2-5, is as follows: GAGVSQTPSNKVTEKGKYVELRCDPISGHTALYWYRQSLGQGPEFLIYFQGTGAADDSGLPNDRFFAVRPEGSVSTLKIQRTERGDSAVYLCASSSGLGRLETQYFGPGTRLLVL.